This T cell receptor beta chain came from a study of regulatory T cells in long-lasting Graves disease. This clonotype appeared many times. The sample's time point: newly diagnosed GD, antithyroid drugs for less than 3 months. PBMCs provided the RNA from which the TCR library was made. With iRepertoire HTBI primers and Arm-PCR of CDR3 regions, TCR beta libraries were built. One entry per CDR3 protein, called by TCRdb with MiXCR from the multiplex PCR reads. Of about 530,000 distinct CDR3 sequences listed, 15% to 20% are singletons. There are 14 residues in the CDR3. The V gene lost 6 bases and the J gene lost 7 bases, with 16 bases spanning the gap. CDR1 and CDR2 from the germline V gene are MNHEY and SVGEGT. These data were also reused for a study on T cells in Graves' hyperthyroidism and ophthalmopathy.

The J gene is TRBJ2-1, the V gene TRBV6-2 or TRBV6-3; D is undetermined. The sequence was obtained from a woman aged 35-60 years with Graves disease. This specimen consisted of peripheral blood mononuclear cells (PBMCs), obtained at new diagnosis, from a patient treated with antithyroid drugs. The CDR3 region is CASSYLGNANEQFF. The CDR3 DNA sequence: TGTGCCAGCAGCTATCTAGGGAACGCGAATGAGCAGTTCTTC.